The T cell receptor beta chain described here comes from a study of shared clonotypes between healthy human individuals. Turning to the study itself: The study enrolled a couple of women and three men aged 18 to 49.

CD45RO-negative CD8 cells positively selected for CCR7 made up the naive population, which excluded terminally differentiated effector memory CD45RA+ cells. The method was immunoSEQ multiplex PCR; TCRdb's version includes in-frame clones alone and lacks a portion of them. The sample shows around 610,000 clones, approximately 96% of them seen only once. V shed 6 bases, J shed 5 bases, and the junction held 13 bases outside the gene matches. The CDR3 covers 15 residues. Germline V CDR1 and CDR2: MNHEY, SMNVEV (reference sequence). The material sequenced was naive CD8+ T cells sorted from blood. This rearrangement joins TRBV27 to TRBJ2-7; the match to TRBD1 covers 7 bases. This TCR came from a woman under 40 in good health. In DNA, the CDR3 is TGTGCCAGCAGGCCCTCCGGGACAGCCCGGCACGAGCAGTACTTC. This gives the protein CASRPSGTARHEQYF.